The next 18 T cell receptor beta chains were all read from a single sample in a study of immune evolution from preneoplasia to lung adenocarcinoma. Using immunoSEQ multiplex PCR, the repertoire was profiled, and TCRdb retains in-frame clones only, with some absent. The sample lists fewer than 6,000 clones; approximately 91% were seen once. Sequenced: FFPE atypical adenomatous hyperplasia tissue from the lung. Documented subset: atypical adenomatous hyperplasia (AAH), lung preneoplasia. Source of these receptors: a person between 65 and 79 years old with lung adenocarcinoma.

CDR3 protein: CSVEGQGGTEAFF. In nucleotides, the CDR3 is TGCAGCGTTGAGGGACAGGGTGGAACTGAAGCTTTCTTT. The rearrangement uses TRBV29-1 and TRBJ1-1, with TRBD1 matching 9 bases. The junction had 4 bases not matched to a gene; V was cut back by 3 bases and J by 5 bases. CDR3 size: 13 residues. Germline loops: CDR1 SQVTM, CDR2 ANQGSEA.

The sample holds a few counts of this clone. V is TRBV21-1 and J is TRBJ1-1. TRBV21-1 is recorded as a pseudogene. The CDR3 has 15 residues. This chain's CDR3 is CASSKTSGLSTEAFF. The CDR3 DNA is TGTGCCAGCAGCAAAACCTCGGGGTTGAGCACTGAAGCTTTCTTT.

The rearrangement links TRBV27 to TRBJ1-1, with TRBD1 matching over 8 bases. V shed 8 bases, J shed 4 bases, and the junction held 15 bases outside the gene matches. The CDR3 has 16 amino acids. Germline CDR1 is MNHEY and CDR2 is SMNVEV (reference sequence). The CDR3 sequence is CASRTLLRGLGTEAFF. In nucleotides, the CDR3 is TGTGCCAGCCGCACTCTCCTCAGGGGGCTTGGCACTGAAGCTTTCTTT.

Only one count was recorded for this clone. The chain carries TRBV28 and TRBJ1-5; D may be TRBD1 (5 bases). CDR3 length equals 18 residues. Germline loops: CDR1 MDHEN, CDR2 SYDVKM. With 3 bases removed from V and 4 bases from J, the gap between germline ends came to 22 bases. CDR3: CASSFQWQGEGTNQPQHF. Here the CDR3 DNA reads TGTGCCAGCAGTTTCCAGTGGCAGGGCGAGGGCACTAATCAGCCCCAGCATTTT.

The gene calls are TRBV6-5 and TRBJ2-3, with TRBD1 matching over 7 bases. With 2 bases clipped from V and 4 bases from J, the junction kept 3 bases outside the gene matches. The CDR3 extends over 14 amino acids. The germline CDR1 and CDR2 sequences are MNHEY and SVGAGI. The CDR3 DNA reads as TGTGCCAGCAGTTACAGGCAGGGGGCAGATACGCAGTATTTT. Its protein product is CASSYRQGADTQYF.

V is TRBV6-6 and J is TRBJ1-1; no clear D gene. CDR3 length: 11 amino acids. Germline V gene sequence: CDR1 MNHNY, CDR2 SVGAGI (reference sequence). The germline V and J ends were trimmed by 7 bases and 1 base, with 4 bases remaining between them. CDR3 sequence (DNA): TGTGCCAGCACCAGGAACACTGAAGCTTTCTTT. Translation: CASTRNTEAFF.

V usage is TRBV5-5 and J usage is TRBJ2-1, with D tentatively TRBD1 (6 bases). CDR1 and CDR2 (germline): SGHKS, YYEKEE (reference sequence). V shed 0 bases and J shed 9 bases, with 10 bases lying between them. The CDR3 has 13 residues. The CDR3 DNA reads as TGTGCCAGCAGCTTGGCCGGGGACACTGAGCAGTTCTTC. It specifies CASSLAGDTEQFF.

The chain joins TRBV4-1 to TRBJ2-3; tentative D call: TRBD1 (7 bases). The CDR3 sequence is 17 residues long. Looked up from germline, CDR1 is MGHRA and CDR2 is YSYEKL. V lost 0 bases and J lost 6, with 19 bases in between. CDR3 amino acids: CASSQDGGRGSGDTQYF. CDR3 nucleotide sequence: TGCGCCAGCAGCCAAGACGGGGGCAGGGGGTCCGGGGATACGCAGTATTTT.

A remark on this clone: In the same sample, other DNA sequences code for this CDR3. The rearrangement uses TRBV27 and TRBJ1-2; D remains ambiguous. The CDR3 is made up of 14 amino acids. The germline V and J ends were trimmed by 5 bases and 9 bases, with 19 bases remaining between them. CDR1 and CDR2 from the germline V gene are MNHEY and SMNVEV (reference sequence). The CDR3 DNA follows: TGTGCCAGCAGTCTACGTGGGGAGATAAGTAGCTACACCTTC. It codes for CASSLRGEISSYTF.

The chain carries TRBV19 and TRBJ2-5; weak D call: TRBD1 (5 bases). The CDR3 loop spans 14 amino acids. Germline V CDR1 and CDR2: LNHDA, SQIVND (reference sequence). The V and J ends lost 2 bases and 3 bases respectively, with 10 bases between them. The CDR3 sequence is CASSIRVGEETQYF. The CDR3 DNA sequence: TGTGCCAGTAGTATACGAGTAGGGGAAGAGACCCAGTACTTC.

V is TRBV7-9 and J is TRBJ2-1, with TRBD2 matching over 12 bases. With V trimmed by 0 bases and J by 8 bases, 8 bases remained unmatched. CDR1 and CDR2 from the germline V gene are SEHNR and FQNEAQ (reference sequence). CDR3 length equals 17 residues. CDR3 sequence reads: CASSLALLAGGVDEQFF. As DNA, the CDR3 is TGTGCCAGCAGCTTAGCCCTACTAGCGGGGGGCGTCGATGAGCAGTTCTTC. Looking up the rest from reference TRBV7-9 and TRBJ2-1 gives the full variable domain: DTGVSQNPRHKITKRGQNVTFRCDPISEHNRLYWYRQTLGQGPEFLTYFQNEAQLEKSRLLSDRFSAERPKGSFSTLEIQRTEQGDSAMYLCASSLALLAGGVDEQFFGPGTRLTVL.

The CDR3 reads CAISDLLAGVTDTQYF. The CDR3 nucleotides read TGTGCCATCAGTGACCTCCTAGCGGGAGTGACAGATACGCAGTATTTT. The J gene is TRBJ2-3, the V gene TRBV10-3; TRBD2 matches at 10 bases. The CDR3 is made up of 16 amino acids. Germline lookup yields CDR1 ENHRY and CDR2 SYGVKD. With 3 bases clipped from V and 3 bases from J, the junction kept 6 bases outside the gene matches.

The V gene is TRBV5-1, the J gene TRBJ1-1; tentative D call: TRBD1 (5 bases). The CDR3 totals 15 residues. V was shortened by 4 bases and J by 5 bases, with 18 bases between the two germline ends. Germline V gene data show CDR1 as SGHRS and CDR2 as YFSETQ. CDR3 nucleotide sequence: TGCGCCAGCAGCCTAGCCGGGACGGAGGGGACTGAAGCTTTCTTT. Encoded protein: CASSLAGTEGTEAFF.

The chain couples TRBV5-1 to TRBJ2-1, with 9 positions matching TRBD2. This CDR3 comprises 20 residues. The germline V gene encodes CDR1 SGHRS and CDR2 YFSETQ. Germline trimming cut 0 bases from V and 0 bases from J; bases unmatched to any gene: 13. The CDR3 loop is CASSLGAGRTSDTSYNEQFF. CDR3 bases: TGCGCCAGCAGCTTGGGCGCGGGACGGACTAGCGATACCTCCTACAATGAGCAGTTCTTC.

V gene TRBV27 combines with J gene TRBJ2-7; D ambiguous. The germline CDR1 and CDR2 sequences are MNHEY and SMNVEV (reference sequence). V lost 6 bases and J 3 bases, leaving 15 bases between the germline ends. The CDR3 totals 14 residues. CDR3: CASRSIPGGYEQYF. CDR3 sequence (DNA): TGTGCCAGCAGAAGTATCCCCGGCGGCTACGAGCAGTACTTC.

As DNA, the CDR3 is TGTGCCAGCAGCTTAGATCAGGGTTCCTACGAGCAGTACTTC. This codes for CASSLDQGSYEQYF. This sequence joins TRBV7-9 and TRBJ2-7, with D perhaps matching TRBD1 (5 bases). The germline V gene encodes CDR1 SEHNR and CDR2 FQNEAQ (reference sequence). Trimming cost V 1 base and J 1 base, with 8 bases left between them. The CDR3 totals 14 residues.

The chain links TRBV6-6 to TRBJ2-3; 7 nucleotides agree with TRBD1. Germline CDR1 and CDR2: MNHNY and SVGAGI (reference sequence). CDR3 length equals 16 residues. V dropped 2 bases and J dropped 2; count of bases not matched to a gene: 7. CDR3 residues: CASSYGTGAPTDTQYF. CDR3 nucleotides: TGTGCCAGCAGTTACGGAACAGGGGCACCCACAGATACGCAGTATTTT.

This chain uses TRBV15 with TRBJ2-7; no reliable D call. The CDR3 totals 13 residues. Germline CDR1 reads LNHNV; CDR2 reads YYDKDF (reference sequence). V lost 0 bases and J 2 bases, leaving 5 bases between the germline ends. The CDR3, as DNA: TGTGCCACCAGCAGAGAAATTACCTACGAGCAGTACTTC. Translation gives CATSREITYEQYF. Looking up the rest from reference TRBV15 and TRBJ2-7 gives the full variable domain: DAMVIQNPRYQVTQFGKPVTLSCSQTLNHNVMYWYQQKSSQAPKLLFHYYDKDFNNEADTPDNFQSRRPNTSFCFLDIRSPGLGDTAMYLCATSREITYEQYFGPGTRLTVT.